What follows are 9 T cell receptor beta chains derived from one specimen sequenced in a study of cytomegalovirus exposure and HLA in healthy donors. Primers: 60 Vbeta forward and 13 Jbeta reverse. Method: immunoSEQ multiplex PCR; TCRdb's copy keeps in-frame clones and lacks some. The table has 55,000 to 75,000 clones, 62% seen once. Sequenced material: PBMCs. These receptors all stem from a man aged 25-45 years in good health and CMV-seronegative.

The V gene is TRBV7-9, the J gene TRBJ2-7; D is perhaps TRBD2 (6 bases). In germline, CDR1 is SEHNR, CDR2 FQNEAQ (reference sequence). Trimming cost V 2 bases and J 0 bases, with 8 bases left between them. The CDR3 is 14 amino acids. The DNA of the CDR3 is TGTGCCAGCAGCTTACGGCGGGGCTCCTACGAGCAGTACTTC. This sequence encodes CASSLRRGSYEQYF. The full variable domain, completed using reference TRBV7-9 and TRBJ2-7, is DTGVSQNPRHKITKRGQNVTFRCDPISEHNRLYWYRQTLGQGPEFLTYFQNEAQLEKSRLLSDRFSAERPKGSFSTLEIQRTEQGDSAMYLCASSLRRGSYEQYFGPGTRLTVT.

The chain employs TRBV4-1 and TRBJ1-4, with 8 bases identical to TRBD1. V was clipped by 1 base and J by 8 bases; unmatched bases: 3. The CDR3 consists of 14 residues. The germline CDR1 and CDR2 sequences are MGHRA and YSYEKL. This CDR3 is CASSQADREEKLFF. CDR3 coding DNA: TGCGCCAGCAGCCAAGCGGACAGGGAAGAAAAACTGTTTTTT.

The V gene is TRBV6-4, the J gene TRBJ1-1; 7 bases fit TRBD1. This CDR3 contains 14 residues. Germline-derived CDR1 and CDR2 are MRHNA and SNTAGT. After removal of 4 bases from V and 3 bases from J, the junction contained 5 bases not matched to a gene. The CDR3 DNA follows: TGTGCCAGCAGTGGGACAGGTGGTTACACTGAAGCTTTCTTT. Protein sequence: CASSGTGGYTEAFF.

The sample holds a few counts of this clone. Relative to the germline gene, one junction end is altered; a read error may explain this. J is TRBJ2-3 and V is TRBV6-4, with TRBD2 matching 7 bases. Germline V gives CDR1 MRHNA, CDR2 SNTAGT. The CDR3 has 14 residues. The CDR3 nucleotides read TGTGCCAGCAATGACGGGGGGACCACAGATACGCAGTATTTT. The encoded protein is CASNDGGTTDTQYF.

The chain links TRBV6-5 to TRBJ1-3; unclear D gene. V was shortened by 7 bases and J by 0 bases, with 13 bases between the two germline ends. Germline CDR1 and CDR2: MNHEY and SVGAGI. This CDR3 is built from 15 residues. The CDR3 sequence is CASTVDFSSGNTIYF. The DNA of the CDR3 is TGTGCCAGCACTGTGGACTTCAGCTCTGGAAACACCATATATTTT.

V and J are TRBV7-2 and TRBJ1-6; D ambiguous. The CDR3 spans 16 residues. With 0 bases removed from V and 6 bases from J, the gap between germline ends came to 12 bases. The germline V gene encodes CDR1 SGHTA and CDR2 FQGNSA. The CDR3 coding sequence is TGTGCCAGCAGCTTAGCGGGCTCTCAGACTAATTCACCCCTCCACTTT. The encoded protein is CASSLAGSQTNSPLHF. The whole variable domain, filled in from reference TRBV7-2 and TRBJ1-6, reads GAGVSQSPSNKVTEKGKDVELRCDPISGHTALYWYRQSLGQGLEFLIYFQGNSAPDKSGLPSDRFSAERTGGSVSTLTIQRTQQEDSAVYLCASSLAGSQTNSPLHFGNGTRLTVT.

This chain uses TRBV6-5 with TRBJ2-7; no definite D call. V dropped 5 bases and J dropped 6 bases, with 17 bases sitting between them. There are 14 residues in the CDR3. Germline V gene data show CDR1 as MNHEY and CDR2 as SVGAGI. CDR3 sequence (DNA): TGTGCCAGCAGTAGAAACAGAACCCCTTCCGAGCAGTACTTC. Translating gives CASSRNRTPSEQYF.

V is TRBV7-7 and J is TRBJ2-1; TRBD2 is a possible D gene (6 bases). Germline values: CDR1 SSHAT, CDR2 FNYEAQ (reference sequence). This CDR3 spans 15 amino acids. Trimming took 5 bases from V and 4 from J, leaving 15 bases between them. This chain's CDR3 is CASSGGISAYNEQFF. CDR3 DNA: TGTGCCAGCAGCGGCGGGATTTCAGCTTACAATGAGCAGTTCTTC. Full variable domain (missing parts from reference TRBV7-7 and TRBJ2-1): GAGVSQSPRYKVTKRGQDVTLRCDPISSHATLYWYQQALGQGPEFLTYFNYEAQPDKSGLPSDRFSAERPEGSISTLTIQRTEQRDSAMYRCASSGGISAYNEQFFGPGTRLTVL.

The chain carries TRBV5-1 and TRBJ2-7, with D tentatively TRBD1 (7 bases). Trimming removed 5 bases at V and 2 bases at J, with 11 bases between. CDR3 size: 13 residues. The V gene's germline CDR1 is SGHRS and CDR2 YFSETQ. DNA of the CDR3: TGCGCCAGCAGGCCAGGGGGGACCTACGAGCAGTACTTC. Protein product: CASRPGGTYEQYF.